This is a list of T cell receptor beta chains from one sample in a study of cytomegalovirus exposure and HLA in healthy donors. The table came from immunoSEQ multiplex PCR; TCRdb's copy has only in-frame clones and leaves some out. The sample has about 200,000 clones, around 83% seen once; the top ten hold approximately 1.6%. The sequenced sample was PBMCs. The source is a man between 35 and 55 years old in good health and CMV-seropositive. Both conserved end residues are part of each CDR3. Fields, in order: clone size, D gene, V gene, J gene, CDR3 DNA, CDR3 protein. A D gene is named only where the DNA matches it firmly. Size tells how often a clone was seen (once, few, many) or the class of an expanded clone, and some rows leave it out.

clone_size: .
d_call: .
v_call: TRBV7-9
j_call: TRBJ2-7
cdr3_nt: TGTGCCAGCAACAGCTGGGGGGAACTAGGCGGCTCCTACGAGCAGTACTTC
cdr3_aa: CASNSWGELGGSYEQYF

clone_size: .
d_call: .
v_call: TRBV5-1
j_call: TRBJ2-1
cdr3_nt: TGCGCCAGCAGCTTGGAAACGGGAGCCTACAATGAGCAGTTCTTC
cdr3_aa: CASSLETGAYNEQFF

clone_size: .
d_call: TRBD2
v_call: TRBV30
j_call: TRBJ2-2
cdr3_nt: TGTGCCTGGAGTGTAAGGCCTAGCGGGACCGGGGAGCTGTTTTTT
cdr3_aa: CAWSVRPSGTGELFF

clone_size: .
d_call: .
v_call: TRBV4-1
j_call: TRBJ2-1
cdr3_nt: TGCGCCAGCAGCCAAGGGGAGAGCTCCTACAATGAGCAGTTCTTC
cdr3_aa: CASSQGESSYNEQFF

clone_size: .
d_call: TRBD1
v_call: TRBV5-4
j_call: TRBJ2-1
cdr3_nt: TGTGCCAGCAGCTTCAGAACAGGGGTTAAGAATGAGCAGTTCTTC
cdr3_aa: CASSFRTGVKNEQFF

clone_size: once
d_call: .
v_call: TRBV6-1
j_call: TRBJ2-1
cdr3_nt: TGTGCCAGCAGTGACCACCCCACTAGCTCCGAGCAGTTCTTC
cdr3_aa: CASSDHPTSSEQFF

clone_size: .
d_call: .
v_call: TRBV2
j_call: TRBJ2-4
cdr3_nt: TGTGCCAGCAGTGAAGAACAGAGCGGAAACATTCAGTACTTC
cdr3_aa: CASSEEQSGNIQYF

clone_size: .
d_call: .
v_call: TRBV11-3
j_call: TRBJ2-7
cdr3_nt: TGTGCCAGCAGCTTAGAGGGGACATCCTCCTACGAGCAGTACTTC
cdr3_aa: CASSLEGTSSYEQYF

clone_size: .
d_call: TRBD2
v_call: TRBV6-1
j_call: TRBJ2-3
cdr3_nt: TGTGCCAGCAGCAACCTTGCGGGAGGGCCAGATACGCAGTATTTT
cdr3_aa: CASSNLAGGPDTQYF

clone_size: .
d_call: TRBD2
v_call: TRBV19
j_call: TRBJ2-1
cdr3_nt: TGTGCCAGTAGTAGTCCCAGCGGGAGTGCAGATGAGCAGTTCTTC
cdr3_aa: CASSSPSGSADEQFF

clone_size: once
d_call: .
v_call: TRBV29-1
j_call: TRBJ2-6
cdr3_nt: TGCAGCGTTGCAGACTTGAAGGGGCCCGGGGCCAACGTCCTGACTTTC
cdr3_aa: CSVADLKGPGANVLTF

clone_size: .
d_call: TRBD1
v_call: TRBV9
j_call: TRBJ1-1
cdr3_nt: TGTGCCAGCAGCCCGCGACAGGGCAACACTGAAGCTTTCTTT
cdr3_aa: CASSPRQGNTEAFF

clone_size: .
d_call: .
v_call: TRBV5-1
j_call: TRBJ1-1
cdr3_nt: TGCGCCAGCAGCTCCAGCGGGGGCATGAACACTGAAGCTTTCTTT
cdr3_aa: CASSSSGGMNTEAFF

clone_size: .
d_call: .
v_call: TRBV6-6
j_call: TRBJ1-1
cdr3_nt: TGTGCCAGCAGTAATCGGGGGGACACTGAAGCTTTCTTT
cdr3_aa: CASSNRGDTEAFF

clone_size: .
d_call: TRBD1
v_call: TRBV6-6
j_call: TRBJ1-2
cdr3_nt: TGTGCCAGCAGGGGACAGGGAGCCCCTTACTATGGCTACACCTTC
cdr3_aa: CASRGQGAPYYGYTF

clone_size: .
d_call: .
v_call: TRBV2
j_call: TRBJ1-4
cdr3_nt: TGTGCCAGCAGTGAAGTATCTAATGAAAAACTGTTTTTT
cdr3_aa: CASSEVSNEKLFF

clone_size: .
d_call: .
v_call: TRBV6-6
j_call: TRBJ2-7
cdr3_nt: TGTGCCAGCAAACCACAGGGTTGGGGCGAGCAGTACTTC
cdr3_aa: CASKPQGWGEQYF

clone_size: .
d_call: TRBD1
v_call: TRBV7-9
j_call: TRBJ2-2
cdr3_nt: TGTGCCAGCAGCTTAGGGGACAGTAACACCGGGGAGCTGTTTTTT
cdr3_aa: CASSLGDSNTGELFF

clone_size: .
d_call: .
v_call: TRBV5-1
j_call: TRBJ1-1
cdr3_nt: TGCGCCAGCAGCCTCAGGGGCGATAACACTGAAGCTTTCTTT
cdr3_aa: CASSLRGDNTEAFF

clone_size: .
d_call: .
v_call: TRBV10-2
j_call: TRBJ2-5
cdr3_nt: TGCGCCAGCCGTGGCCCTGCGGTCCGACCGGAGACCCAGTACTTC
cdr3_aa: CASRGPAVRPETQYF

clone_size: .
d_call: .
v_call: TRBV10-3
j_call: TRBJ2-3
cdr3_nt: TGTGCCACGCGTGGGGGTATAGCGGCTAGCACAGATACGCAGTATTTT
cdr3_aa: CATRGGIAASTDTQYF

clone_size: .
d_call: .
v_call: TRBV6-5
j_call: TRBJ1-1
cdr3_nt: TGTGCCAGCAGTTATTCCCCCGGGCCAGGGACTGAAGCTTTCTTT
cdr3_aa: CASSYSPGPGTEAFF